The subject of this entry is one TCR beta chain. Its recognized antigen is unknown. No much larger clone exists at a distance of one base, and base qualities are not known. The data were obtained in a study of identical twins (dated by TCRdb to the mid-2010s). Background on the whole study: TCR alpha and beta repertoires from monozygotic twins, unrelated adults of various ages and cord blood were deep-sequenced to test whether fetal clonotypes persist. To rule out contamination, replicate twin experiments were performed at different times with different library preparation protocols.

Reading from cysteine to phenylalanine, the CDR3 counts 13 amino acids. Left in the record is the CDR3 DNA by itself, 39 bases read in frame from the first base. Germline trimming: 3 bases from V, 4 bases from J; junction bases outside gene matches: 2. What the study reported, not specific to this receptor: Because the same donors could not be followed over many years, the conclusions relied on cross-sectional statistical analysis. Out-of-frame TCR alpha sequences shared between twins showed an excess of low generation-probability sequences compared with coincidental sharing between unrelated individuals. In beta out-of-frame sequences, excess twin sharing was weaker, because having fewer shared sequences lowered the signal-to-noise ratio. Fewer insertions were carried by abundant cord blood beta clonotypes; a weaker similar trend was observed in young adult naive repertoires, while no such trend was observed in memory repertoires. Invariant T cells such as MAIT and iNKT could partly confound zero-insertion analyses, though diverse VJ usage argued against this for most clonotypes. Out-of-frame TCR alpha sharing in monozygotic twins was systematically underestimated by recombination models, whereas sharing between unrelated individuals was in agreement with the recombination models.

Every donor was a healthy Caucasian. Three pairs of female monozygotic twins, all aged roughly 18 to 29 years, made up the twin cohort. CD4+ and CD8+ T cell populations were isolated with positive isolation kits from Invitrogen. To prepare the library, 5' RACE was applied. The run used an Illumina HiSeq 2000. A universal primer binding site was introduced by template switching, and a unique molecular identifier was present in the final cDNA, enabling accurate counting of TCR cDNA molecules. Specific primers in the conserved constant-segment region were used to synthesize first-strand cDNA for TCR alpha and beta chains. To control for contamination, every cDNA library carried two barcodes: a SMART-Mk sample barcode plus Illumina barcodes. TruSeq adapter sequences and Illumina sample barcodes were added in two successive PCR steps. Sequencing of the TCR alpha and beta cDNA libraries was done on the Illumina HiSeq platform using custom primers. The authors' pipeline ran thus. Unique molecular identifiers were extracted from raw reads with MiGEC, and CDR3 positions were determined with MiXCR. Recombination models were inferred per individual with the repgenHMM and IGoR tools using an EM algorithm. The tcR package in R was used for shared clonotype analysis, with sharing normalized by the product of cloneset sizes. To study raw recombination without the effects of thymic and clonal selection, out-of-frame nonproductive sequences were analyzed. TCRdb ran its own pipeline on the public reads, namely fastp trimming at Q25 and MiXCR clone calling, and kept in-frame beta chains. Identical CDR3 proteins give one entry, which carries the most common genes and DNA. The V and J calls and clone size are TCRdb's, not the authors'. Here the sample has 350,000 or so distinct CDR3 sequences; about 12% occur a single time. Jointly, the top ten make up around 6.9% of the sample.

These records were also assigned to another study, of yellow fever vaccine responses in identical twins. That second report states: The T cell response to vaccination in identical twins was reported by the authors to appear partly convergent and partly personalized. In identical twins, the study followed T cell clones that responded to the vaccine with precision.

This chain joins TRBV12-3 or TRBV12-4 to TRBJ1-1, and TRBD1 matches 7 of the central bases. Input material: CD8+ T cells sorted from blood. The source of this sequence is a woman younger than 35 in good health. The CDR3 has the sequence CASSFAGGTEAFF. The bases read TGTGCCAGCAGTTTTGCAGGGGGCACTGAAGCTTTCTTT.